A selection of T cell receptor beta chains follows, all from one sample in a study of blood T cells in healthy people across ages. TCRdb ran MiXCR on the 5' RACE reads and lists one entry per CDR3 protein. Of roughly 790,000 distinct CDR3 sequences listed, around 46% are singletons. The specimen was blood. Receptors were obtained from a woman aged 60-70 years in good health. Both conserved end residues are part of each CDR3. The D gene is left open where the match is weak. Not every row has a clone size; where given, it reads once, few, many or a size class.

abundance: .
j_gene: TRBJ2-3
v_gene: TRBV7-2
d_gene: TRBD2
CDR3aa: CASSLVGLAGGADTQYF
CDR3nt: TGTGCCAGCAGCTTAGTCGGACTAGCGGGAGGGGCAGATACGCAGTATTTT

abundance: few
j_gene: TRBJ2-5
v_gene: TRBV3-1
d_gene: TRBD1
CDR3aa: CASSQNTGVGETQYF
CDR3nt: TGTGCCAGCAGTCAAAATACAGGGGTAGGGGAGACCCAGTACTTC

abundance: many
j_gene: TRBJ2-1
v_gene: TRBV20-1
d_gene: .
CDR3aa: CSARERVNEQFF
CDR3nt: TGCAGTGCTAGAGAGCGAGTTAATGAGCAGTTCTTC

abundance: .
j_gene: TRBJ2-2
v_gene: TRBV9
d_gene: TRBD2
CDR3aa: CASSVGPSGKAGELFF
CDR3nt: TGTGCCAGCAGCGTAGGTCCCAGCGGGAAGGCCGGGGAGCTGTTTTTT

abundance: few
j_gene: TRBJ2-6
v_gene: TRBV7-8
d_gene: .
CDR3aa: CASSLARRTGANVLTF
CDR3nt: TGTGCCAGCAGCTTAGCACGGCGGACTGGGGCCAACGTCCTGACTTTC

abundance: .
j_gene: TRBJ2-5
v_gene: TRBV7-8
d_gene: .
CDR3aa: CASSLGATRLSQETQYF
CDR3nt: TGTGCCAGCAGCTTAGGTGCTACGAGACTAAGCCAAGAGACCCAGTACTTC

abundance: few
j_gene: TRBJ2-3
v_gene: TRBV20-1
d_gene: TRBD2
CDR3aa: CSASGREESPDTQYF
CDR3nt: TGCAGTGCTAGTGGGCGGGAGGAGTCCCCAGATACGCAGTATTTT

abundance: .
j_gene: TRBJ2-3
v_gene: TRBV7-2
d_gene: TRBD2
CDR3aa: CASSTRLAGVTDTQYF
CDR3nt: TGTGCCAGCAGCACCCGACTAGCGGGGGTGACAGATACGCAGTATTTT

abundance: .
j_gene: TRBJ2-2
v_gene: TRBV15
d_gene: .
CDR3aa: CATSREGTRNTGELFF
CDR3nt: TGTGCCACCAGCAGAGAGGGGACCAGGAACACCGGGGAGCTGTTTTTT

abundance: many
j_gene: TRBJ2-5
v_gene: TRBV29-1
d_gene: TRBD2
CDR3aa: CSADGTSGSSTGETQYF
CDR3nt: TGCAGCGCCGACGGGACTAGCGGGAGTAGTACCGGGGAGACCCAGTACTTC

abundance: .
j_gene: TRBJ2-5
v_gene: TRBV3-1
d_gene: .
CDR3aa: CASSQDIGETQYF
CDR3nt: TGTGCCAGCAGCCAAGATATAGGAGAGACCCAGTACTTC

abundance: .
j_gene: TRBJ2-5
v_gene: TRBV12-3/TRBV12-4
d_gene: TRBD2
CDR3aa: CASSLGATSTQETQYF
CDR3nt: TGTGCCAGCAGTTTAGGAGCGACTAGCACCCAAGAGACCCAGTACTTC

abundance: once
j_gene: TRBJ2-7
v_gene: TRBV30
d_gene: TRBD1
CDR3aa: CASAGGTGPSEQYF
CDR3nt: TGTGCCTCCGCAGGAGGGACAGGCCCGTCCGAGCAGTACTTC

abundance: .
j_gene: TRBJ2-7
v_gene: TRBV6-1
d_gene: .
CDR3aa: CATTYGEQYF
CDR3nt: TGTGCCACCACATACGGCGAGCAGTACTTC

abundance: few
j_gene: TRBJ2-4
v_gene: TRBV7-2
d_gene: .
CDR3aa: CASSLAVGSGKNIQYF
CDR3nt: TGTGCCAGCAGCTTAGCGGTGGGATCAGGCAAAAACATTCAGTACTTC

abundance: few
j_gene: TRBJ2-1
v_gene: TRBV11-1
d_gene: TRBD1
CDR3aa: CASSLLGQTSYNEQFF
CDR3nt: TGTGCCAGCAGCTTACTGGGACAGACTTCCTACAATGAGCAGTTCTTC

abundance: once
j_gene: TRBJ2-1
v_gene: TRBV4-1
d_gene: TRBD2
CDR3aa: CASSQAASGRIYNEQFF
CDR3nt: TGCGCCAGCAGCCAAGCGGCTAGCGGGAGGATATACAATGAGCAGTTCTTC

abundance: .
j_gene: TRBJ1-4
v_gene: TRBV10-3
d_gene: TRBD1
CDR3aa: CAISPGQGDGEKLFF
CDR3nt: TGTGCCATCAGTCCAGGACAGGGGGATGGTGAAAAACTGTTTTTT

abundance: .
j_gene: TRBJ1-2
v_gene: TRBV3-1
d_gene: TRBD1
CDR3aa: CASSQETGSGNYGYTF
CDR3nt: TGTGCCAGCAGCCAAGAGACAGGGAGTGGTAACTATGGCTACACCTTC

abundance: many
j_gene: TRBJ1-5
v_gene: TRBV20-1
d_gene: .
CDR3aa: CSALREGPNQPQHF
CDR3nt: TGCAGTGCTTTGAGGGAGGGGCCCAATCAGCCCCAGCATTTT